This TCR beta chain was obtained from a study of blood T cell repertoires in COVID-19. Overall study: Collection of acute and convalescent COVID-19 samples took place in the United States, Italy and Spain. T cells, B-cell-depleted T cells, or PBMCs supplied cDNA or gDNA.

Trimming took off 0 bases at V and 3 bases at J, with 14 bases between the two ends. This CDR3 is 16 amino acids long. The germline CDR1 and CDR2 sequences are MNHNS and SASEGT. In the study's own analysis: Reference gene primer amplification gave estimated nucleated cell counts. Here immunoSEQ multiplex PCR was the method, and the copy in TCRdb shows in-frame clones only, minus some. Clone size and the V and J calls come from that table; the DNA yielded D and trimming. This table holds hundreds of thousands of clones, approximately 86% found once. The TCR originated in a woman in her 70s with COVID-19, enrolled during active disease. The sequenced material came from peripheral blood. J is TRBJ1-2 and V is TRBV6-1; TRBD1 might be the D (6 bases). The CDR3 here is CASSEARTVNYYGYTF. DNA of the CDR3: TGTGCCAGCAGTGAAGCGAGGACAGTAAATTACTATGGCTACACCTTC.